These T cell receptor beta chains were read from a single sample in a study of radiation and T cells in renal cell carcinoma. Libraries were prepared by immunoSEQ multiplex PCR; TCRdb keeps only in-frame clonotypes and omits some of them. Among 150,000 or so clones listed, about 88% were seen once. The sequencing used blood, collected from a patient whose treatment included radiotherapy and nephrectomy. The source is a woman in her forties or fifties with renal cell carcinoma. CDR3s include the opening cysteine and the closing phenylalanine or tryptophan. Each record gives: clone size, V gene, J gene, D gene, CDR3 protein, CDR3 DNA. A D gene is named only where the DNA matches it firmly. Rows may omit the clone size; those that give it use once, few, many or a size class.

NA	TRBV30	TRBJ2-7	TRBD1	CAWNAGGLYEQYF	TGTGCCTGGAATGCAGGGGGCCTCTACGAGCAGTACTTC
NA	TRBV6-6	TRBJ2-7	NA	CASSYAAGTYEQYF	TGTGCCAGCAGTTACGCGGCAGGGACCTACGAGCAGTACTTC
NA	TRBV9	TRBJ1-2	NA	CASGGPRGYTF	TGTGCCAGTGGGGGCCCCCGGGGCTACACCTTC
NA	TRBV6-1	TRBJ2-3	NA	CASSEAWGGGFPDTQYF	TGTGCCAGCAGTGAAGCGTGGGGCGGTGGTTTCCCAGATACGCAGTATTTT
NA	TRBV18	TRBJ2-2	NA	CASSPFSGEAGELFF	TGTGCCAGCTCACCCTTCTCAGGGGAGGCCGGGGAGCTGTTTTTT
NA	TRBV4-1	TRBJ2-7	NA	CASSQGGGRSSHEQYF	TGCGCCAGCAGCCAAGGAGGGGGTAGATCGTCCCACGAGCAGTACTTC
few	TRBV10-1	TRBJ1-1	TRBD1	CAINRGNSAEAFF	TGCGCCATCAACAGGGGGAATAGCGCTGAAGCTTTCTTT
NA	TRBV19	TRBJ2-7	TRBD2	CASSNRGETYEQYF	TGTGCCAGTAGTAATCGGGGGGAAACCTACGAGCAGTACTTC
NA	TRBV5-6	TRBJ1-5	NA	CASSSSGYQPQHF	TGTGCCAGCAGCTCGTCAGGTTATCAGCCCCAGCATTTT
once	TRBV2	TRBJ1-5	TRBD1	CASRRDSVNQPQHF	TGTGCCAGCAGGAGGGACAGCGTAAATCAGCCCCAGCATTTT
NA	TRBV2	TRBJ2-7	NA	CASIRDTVDYEQYF	TGTGCCAGCATTCGGGACACCGTCGATTACGAGCAGTACTTC
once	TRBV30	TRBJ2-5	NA	CAWSGGFQETQYF	TGTGCCTGGAGTGGAGGGTTCCAAGAGACCCAGTACTTC
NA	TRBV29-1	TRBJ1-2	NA	CSVESYRSNYGYTF	TGCAGCGTTGAATCTTACAGATCTAACTATGGCTACACCTTC
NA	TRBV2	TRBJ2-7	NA	CASTTSGTGIHEQYF	TGTGCCAGCACCACCTCCGGGACTGGGATTCACGAGCAGTACTTC
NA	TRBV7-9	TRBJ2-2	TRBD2	CASSYGGGNTGELFF	TGTGCCAGCAGCTACGGCGGGGGAAACACCGGGGAGCTGTTTTTT
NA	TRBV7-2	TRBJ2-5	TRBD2	CASRLAGEETQYF	TGTGCCAGCCGACTAGCGGGGGAAGAGACCCAGTACTTC
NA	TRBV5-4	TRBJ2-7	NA	CASSLAFDSEQYF	TGTGCCAGCAGCTTGGCGTTTGACAGCGAGCAGTACTTC
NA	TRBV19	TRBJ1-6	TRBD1	CASSISDRGLGSPLHF	TGTGCCAGTAGTATTTCGGACAGGGGGCTAGGATCACCCCTCCACTTT
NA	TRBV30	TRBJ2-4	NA	CAWSVRAGERTKNIQYF	TGTGCCTGGAGTGTACGGGCAGGGGAGCGAACCAAAAACATTCAGTACTTC
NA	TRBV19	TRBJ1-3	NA	CASSPQGDGNTIYF	TGTGCCAGTAGTCCCCAGGGCGATGGGAACACCATATATTTT
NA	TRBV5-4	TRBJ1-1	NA	CASSFWGSAEAFF	TGTGCCAGCAGCTTTTGGGGCTCGGCTGAAGCTTTCTTT
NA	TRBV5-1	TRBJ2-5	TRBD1	CASSLAAGGAEETQYF	TGCGCCAGCAGCTTGGCCGCAGGGGGCGCGGAGGAGACCCAGTACTTC
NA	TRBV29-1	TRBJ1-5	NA	CSVLVPHQPQHF	TGCAGCGTTCTAGTACCTCATCAGCCCCAGCATTTT
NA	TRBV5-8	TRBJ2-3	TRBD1	CASSPGQGPDTQYF	TGTGCCAGCAGCCCAGGACAGGGGCCAGATACGCAGTATTTT
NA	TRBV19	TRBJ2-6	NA	CASSIEGTTLGANVLTF	TGTGCCAGTAGTATAGAGGGGACCACTCTGGGGGCCAACGTCCTGACTTTC